This entry features one TCR beta chain sequence. What it binds is not known. This sample is part of a study of CD8+CD57+ T cells in acquired aplastic anemia. Study outcomes and limitations: CD8+ Simpson's diversity in patients was not significantly different from that in controls.

Profiling of TCR beta VDJ combinations and CDR3 sequences used genomic DNA as template. MiXCR, run by TCRdb on the reads, gives a single entry per CDR3 protein. Of under 200,000 distinct CDR3 sequences in the sample, under 70% were seen once. Sequencing was performed on sorted CD4+, CD8+, or CD8+CD57+ T cells (not recorded which) from PBMCs. The TCR originated in a human donor with severe aplastic anemia or a healthy control (not recorded which).

As DNA, the CDR3 is TGTGCCAGTAGTATACCTCCGAGCACAGATACGCAGTATTTT. Translation: CASSIPPSTDTQYF. The gene calls are TRBV19 and TRBJ2-3; D is unclear. V gave up 2 bases and J gave up 0 bases, with 6 bases separating them. This CDR3 comprises 14 residues. The germline CDR1 and CDR2 sequences are LNHDA and SQIVND (reference sequence).